The rows below give T cell receptor beta chains drawn from one sample of a study of T cells expressing NK-cell markers. Following a re-call of the 5' RACE reads, TCRdb has one entry per CDR3 protein and lacks DNA. The sample holds 300,000 or so distinct CDR3 sequences. The sample consisted of blood T cells: a sorted CD56 or NKG2C T cell subset, CD4+ or CD8+ T cells, or bulk PBMC T cells (not recorded which). These receptors came from a woman between 18 and 70 years old in good health. Both conserved end residues are part of each CDR3.

V	J	CDR3
TRBV28	TRBJ1-1	CASRSGNTEAFF
TRBV2	TRBJ2-7	CATNRVGLGSYEQYF
TRBV20-1	TRBJ2-3	CSATGQGGTDTQYF
TRBV29-1	TRBJ2-1	CSVEGQGLADNEQFF
TRBV5-1	TRBJ2-2	CASSKRTGATNTGELFF
TRBV7-9	TRBJ1-1	CASSLGGLGAFF
TRBV20-1	TRBJ2-1	CSAPTATYNEQFF
TRBV7-2	TRBJ2-7	CAAQIGHSYEQYF
TRBV5-1	TRBJ2-2	CASSILPAVNTGELFF
TRBV12-3/TRBV12-4	TRBJ1-3	CASSWTSSGNTIYF
TRBV5-1	TRBJ1-4	CASSLSGPVMELFF
TRBV12-3/TRBV12-4	TRBJ1-4	CASSLGHREKLFF
TRBV6-5	TRBJ1-1	CASSSISGAEDTEAFF
TRBV10-2	TRBJ1-6	CASSGQGDSPLHF
TRBV20-1	TRBJ1-4	CSVQEGQTEKLFF
TRBV6-2/TRBV6-3	TRBJ1-6	CASSYSPRGGSPLHF
TRBV20-1	TRBJ1-5	CSVEGTAIGWKGPQHF
TRBV10-3	TRBJ2-5	CAISAGDSSQETQYF
TRBV20-1	TRBJ2-7	CSARHQTSRFYEQYF
TRBV4-1	TRBJ2-1	CASSQDRGPNEQFF
TRBV29-1	TRBJ1-1	CSVFRGNTEAFF
TRBV20-1	TRBJ1-5	CSARGSGNQPQHF
TRBV4-3	TRBJ2-7	CASSQDLNWRPAYEQYF
TRBV11-2	TRBJ2-6	CASSPWTVSYSGANVLTF
TRBV18	TRBJ2-3	CASSPPWGSDITDTQYF
TRBV18	TRBJ1-3	CASSQDSGNTIYF
TRBV10-3	TRBJ1-4	CATNSDGSNEKLFF
TRBV12-3/TRBV12-4	TRBJ1-1	CASSPRDRGFYTEAFF
TRBV12-3/TRBV12-4	TRBJ2-1	CAILAGSYNEQFF
TRBV6-1	TRBJ2-1	CASRAGTSNYNEQFF
TRBV4-3	TRBJ1-5	CASSQSLSDINQPQHF